Listed below are T cell receptor beta chains from one sample, sequenced in a study of long-term antiretroviral therapy in people with HIV. The data were produced by immunoSEQ multiplex PCR, yet TCRdb's version contains in-frame clones alone and is incomplete. The sample has roughly 23,000 clones, under 90% seen once. Sequencing used unsorted PBMCs, obtained 1.8 years before starting antiretroviral therapy. Every receptor here comes from a woman under 40 with HIV. CDR3s include the opening cysteine and the closing phenylalanine or tryptophan. A D gene is named only where the DNA matches it firmly. The size entry is marked missing in some rows and otherwise reads once, few, many or a size class.

V	J	size	D	DNA	CDR3
TRBV18	TRBJ1-1	.	.	TGTGCCAGCTCACCAGGTCAGTCACACAGGGAAGCTTTCTTT	CASSPGQSHREAFF
TRBV19	TRBJ2-3	.	TRBD2	TGTGCCAGTAGTGGGCCGACCGGGGGGGGCACAGATACGCAGTATTTT	CASSGPTGGGTDTQYF
TRBV4-2	TRBJ1-2	once	.	TGTGCCAGCAGCCAATTCATAAGTCGAGGGAATTTGAAGGGTGGCTACACCTTC	CASSQFISRGNLKGGYTF
TRBV5-4	TRBJ1-1	.	.	TGTGCCAGCAGGCCATCCTTAGGACCGGACACTGAAGCTTTCTTT	CASRPSLGPDTEAFF
TRBV6-1	TRBJ2-5	.	TRBD2	TGTGCCAGCAGTCCCCTAGCGGGGGTTCAAGAGACCCAGTACTTC	CASSPLAGVQETQYF
TRBV11-2	TRBJ1-4	.	TRBD1	TGTGCCAGCAGCTTTCGACAGGGGGGTGAAAAACTGTTTTTT	CASSFRQGGEKLFF
TRBV2	TRBJ2-7	.	TRBD1	TGTGCCAGCAGTGTTGGGACAGGACTCCTTTCCTACGAGCAGTACTTC	CASSVGTGLLSYEQYF
TRBV5-1	TRBJ1-1	.	TRBD1	TGCGCCAGCAGCTCTCAGGGGGGTAACACTGAAGCTTTCTTT	CASSSQGGNTEAFF
TRBV6-5	TRBJ2-5	.	TRBD1	TGTGCCAGCAGTTACTCCACAGGGGAAACGTACTTC	CASSYSTGETYF
TRBV7-3	TRBJ1-5	.	.	TGTGCCAGCAGCTTAAGGGTCGATCAGCCCCAGCATTTT	CASSLRVDQPQHF
TRBV7-2	TRBJ2-7	once	.	TGTGCCAGCAGCTTCGGGACCGGAGGCTACGAGCAGTACTTC	CASSFGTGGYEQYF
TRBV27	TRBJ2-6	.	.	TGTGCCAGCAGAGAACCAGGATCCGGGGCCAACGTCCTGACTTTC	CASREPGSGANVLTF
TRBV4-1	TRBJ2-2	.	TRBD2	TGCGCCAGCAGCCCTGGACTAGCCGGTATAGGCGGGGAGCTGTTTTTT	CASSPGLAGIGGELFF
TRBV5-5	TRBJ1-2	.	TRBD1	TGTGCCAGCAGCTCTACAGGGGGCCACTATGGCTACACCTTC	CASSSTGGHYGYTF
TRBV10-2	TRBJ1-5	once	.	TGCGCCAGCAGTGAGTCGTTGGGGGGGCTTCAGCCCCAGCATTTT	CASSESLGGLQPQHF
TRBV29-1	TRBJ2-1	.	TRBD1	TGCAGCGTTGGGTGGGACAGGGTTGACAATGAGCAGTTCTTC	CSVGWDRVDNEQFF
TRBV6-4	TRBJ1-2	.	TRBD1	TGTGCCAGCAGTGAAGAGGGACAGGGTCGAGGCTACACCTTC	CASSEEGQGRGYTF
TRBV6-5	TRBJ2-2	.	TRBD2	TGTGCCAGCAGTTACGGGTCGGGGGGATCCACCGGGGAGCTGTTTTTT	CASSYGSGGSTGELFF
TRBV7-8	TRBJ2-2	.	.	TGTGCCACCCGGTATAGCGGGAACACCGGGGAGCTGTTTTTT	CATRYSGNTGELFF
TRBV27	TRBJ1-5	.	TRBD1	TGTGCCAGCAAACCAGGACAGGGGATCGGTCAGCCCCAGCATTTT	CASKPGQGIGQPQHF
TRBV27	TRBJ2-5	.	.	TGTGCCAGCAGTTTAGAGCCCCAAGAGACCCAGTACTTC	CASSLEPQETQYF
TRBV6-1	TRBJ2-5	once	TRBD2	TGTGCCAGCAGTGAGGGGCCTAGCGGGGCGACGAGGACCCAGTACTTC	CASSEGPSGATRTQYF
TRBV18	TRBJ2-1	.	.	TGTGCCAGCTCACGGACGGGAGGGGGCCAATTTTATGAGCAGTTCTTC	CASSRTGGGQFYEQFF
TRBV30	TRBJ1-5	.	.	TGTGCCTGGAGTGTACGGGGGAATCAGCCCCAGCATTTT	CAWSVRGNQPQHF
TRBV5-8	TRBJ2-5	.	TRBD1	TGTGCCAGCAGCTTTCGGGACAGGGATGGAAAGACCCAGTACTTC	CASSFRDRDGKTQYF
TRBV29-1	TRBJ1-2	few	.	TGCAGCGTGGAGGGGTATGGCTACACCTTC	CSVEGYGYTF
TRBV7-3	TRBJ2-3	.	TRBD2	TGTGCCAGCAGCTCCGTAGCGGGGACATCGCGAGATACGCAGTATTTT	CASSSVAGTSRDTQYF
TRBV18	TRBJ1-3	.	TRBD1	TGTGCCAGCTCACTCCTAGGGACAGCCAGCTCTGGAAACACCATATATTTT	CASSLLGTASSGNTIYF
TRBV5-1	TRBJ2-7	few	TRBD1	TGCGCCAGCAGCAGAGCCGACAGGGTCGCGCAGTACTTC	CASSRADRVAQYF
TRBV18	TRBJ2-3	.	.	TGTGCCAGCTCACCTCTCGGGGACACAGATACGCAGTATTTT	CASSPLGDTDTQYF
TRBV27	TRBJ2-1	.	TRBD2	TGTGCCAGCAGTTTCCGGGTTTTGCGGGGGGGAGAAAATGAGCAGTTCTTC	CASSFRVLRGGENEQFF
TRBV4-2	TRBJ1-3	.	TRBD1	TGTGCCAGCAGCCTCGGGACAGGGGGTTACTCTGGAAACACCATATATTTT	CASSLGTGGYSGNTIYF
TRBV5-6	TRBJ1-1	.	.	TGTGCCAGCAGCTTAGGGACCCCCCGGGCTGAAGCTTTCTTT	CASSLGTPRAEAFF
TRBV27	TRBJ2-2	once	TRBD2	TGTGCCAGCAGTCCCCGGACTAGCGGGGGGAATCTCGGAGGCACCGGGGAGCTGTTTTTT	CASSPRTSGGNLGGTGELFF
TRBV27	TRBJ2-5	.	.	TGTGCCAGCAGTCCAAGACAGACGCAAGAGACCCAGTACTTC	CASSPRQTQETQYF
TRBV30	TRBJ1-1	.	.	TGTGCCTGGAATGGGGGGACCAGAGAAGCTTTCTTT	CAWNGGTREAFF
TRBV27	TRBJ1-1	.	.	TGTGCCAGCAGTTTAATGGGGGACACTGAAGCTTTCTTT	CASSLMGDTEAFF
TRBV19	TRBJ2-1	once	.	TGTGCCAGTAGTATTCAAGCCTTGGGCAGAAAAAATGAGCAGTTCTTC	CASSIQALGRKNEQFF
TRBV5-1	TRBJ2-1	once	.	TGCGCCAGCAGCTTGGCTTTGTCTAGCGCCACCTACAATGAGCAGTTCTTC	CASSLALSSATYNEQFF
TRBV10-3	TRBJ2-7	.	.	TGTGCCATCAGTGATCTTCCGGCTTACGAGCAGTACTTC	CAISDLPAYEQYF
TRBV10-2	TRBJ2-5	.	TRBD1	TGCGCCAGCACTGAGGGGACAGTACAGACCCAGTACTTC	CASTEGTVQTQYF
TRBV5-1	TRBJ1-2	.	.	TGCGCCAGCAGCTTGCATGTGAAGGAGCCTAACTATGGCTACACCTTC	CASSLHVKEPNYGYTF
TRBV13	TRBJ2-7	few	TRBD1	TGTGCCAGCAGCTTGAGGACAGGGCGGGAGCAGTACTTC	CASSLRTGREQYF
TRBV29-1	TRBJ2-7	.	TRBD1	TGCAGCTCCCGGGACAGTACCTACGAGCAGTACTTC	CSSRDSTYEQYF
TRBV2	TRBJ2-5	.	TRBD2	TGTGCCAGCAGTGTAATCGGCGGGGGGGCGGGGACCCAGTACTTC	CASSVIGGGAGTQYF
TRBV7-9	TRBJ1-5	.	.	TGTGCCAGCAGCTTAGGGGGGAGTGGGGGCAATCAGCCCCAGCATTTT	CASSLGGSGGNQPQHF
TRBV30	TRBJ1-1	.	.	TGTGCCTGGAGTGGACAGTCGAACACTGAAGCTTTCTTT	CAWSGQSNTEAFF
TRBV28	TRBJ1-2	few	.	TGTGCCAGCAGTTGGGGAAGCTATGGCTACACCTTC	CASSWGSYGYTF
TRBV27	TRBJ2-7	.	.	TGTGCCAGCCCCCTCAGGGGCTGTTGCGAGCAGTACTTC	CASPLRGCCEQYF